The 4 T cell receptor beta chains below all came from one sample that was sequenced in a study of cytomegalovirus exposure and HLA in healthy donors. Both 60 Vbeta primers and 13 Jbeta primers went into the PCR. Produced via immunoSEQ multiplex PCR; TCRdb's table is partial and in-frame only. The table shows about 140,000 clones, with about three quarters occurring only once. Material for sequencing was PBMCs. Every receptor here comes from a man between 18 and 29 years old in good health and CMV-seronegative.

This chain joins TRBV19 and TRBJ2-1; 7 bases are shared with TRBD2. The germline V gene encodes CDR1 LNHDA and CDR2 SQIVND (reference sequence). V lost 3 bases, J lost 6 bases, and 14 bases stayed unmatched. This CDR3 comprises 17 residues. CDR3 DNA: TGTGCCAGTAGTATCTCCGGGACTACCTCTTTTGGCAATGAGCAGTTCTTC. Residues: CASSISGTTSFGNEQFF.

In this sample, this clone turned up a few times. The chain is built from TRBV5-4 and TRBJ2-6, with D uncertain. This CDR3 contains 15 residues. The germline V gene has CDR1 SGHNT and CDR2 YYREEE (reference sequence). The V end was cut by 0 bases, the J end by 0 bases, with 4 bases between. The CDR3: CASSLGSSGANVLTF. The CDR3 bases are TGTGCCAGCAGCTTGGGGAGCTCTGGGGCCAACGTCCTGACTTTC.

The chain uses TRBV6-5 and TRBJ2-1; possible D gene TRBD2, 5 bases. Germline CDR1 is MNHEY and CDR2 is SVGAGI. V lost 2 bases, J lost 0 bases, and 8 bases lay in between. There are 15 residues in the CDR3. CDR3 DNA sequence: TGTGCCAGCAGTTACAGCGGTAGCTCCTACAATGAGCAGTTCTTC. Amino acid sequence: CASSYSGSSYNEQFF.

Concerning this clone: Other DNA sequences in this specimen translate into the identical CDR3. CDR3 coding DNA: TGTGCCAGCTCACCACGGCAGGGTGTCTACGAGCAGTACTTC. Translation gives CASSPRQGVYEQYF. The V call is TRBV18, the J call TRBJ2-7, with D perhaps TRBD1 (5 bases). Per the germline V gene, CDR1 is KGHSH and CDR2 is LQKENI. V was cut by 1 base and J by 3 bases, with 10 bases left in between. The CDR3 runs 14 residues.